The next 16 T cell receptor beta chains were all read from a single sample in a study of vaccination effects on CD4 cells after COVID-19. The antigens of these receptors remain unknown. Pools of viral peptides were used by the ViraFEST assay to expand antigen-specific CD4+ T cells ahead of sequencing. Isolation of CD4+ T cells took place after around 10 days of culture. Subjects were given two BNT162b2 or mRNA-1273 vaccine doses. Repertoires were generated with immunoSEQ multiplex PCR, while TCRdb's copy carries only in-frame clones and drops some. The data contain about 64,000 clones, about 73% of them seen just once; the ten biggest clones take up roughly 2%. Source: CD4+ T cells from PBMCs cultured with HCoV-OC43 spike peptides, taken after COVID-19 vaccination. Stated subset: HCoV-OC43 spike overlapping peptide pool stimulation. The source of these receptors is a human donor who received a COVID-19 vaccine.

The chain joins TRBV18 to TRBJ1-1; D not certain. Germline CDR1 reads KGHSH; CDR2 reads LQKENI. V was pared by 2 bases and J by 6 bases, with 19 bases between. This CDR3 has 16 amino acids. The CDR3 nucleotides read TGTGCCAGCTCACCAGCTGCTACGGTGGGTCGATCTGAAGCTTTCTTT. Amino acids: CASSPAATVGRSEAFF.

In its sample, this clone was seen a few times. The chain couples TRBV5-5 to TRBJ1-1; 7 nucleotides line up with TRBD1. The V gene end was trimmed by 4 bases and the J gene end by 5 bases; junction bases not matched to a gene: 5. Germline CDR1 reads SGHKS; CDR2 reads YYEKEE (reference sequence). The CDR3 contains 13 residues. In nucleotides, the CDR3 is TGTGCCAGCAGCACGACAGGGAAAACTGAAGCTTTCTTT. This translates into CASSTTGKTEAFF.

The rearrangement links TRBV5-1 to TRBJ2-5; D is unclear. V shed 1 base and J shed 4 bases, with 14 bases lying between them. The length of the CDR3 is 15 residues. Per germline, CDR1 SGHRS and CDR2 YFSETQ. CDR3 loop: CASSLSQSSGETQYF. DNA of the CDR3: TGCGCCAGCAGCTTGAGTCAATCCTCGGGAGAGACCCAGTACTTC.

This clone was recorded a few times. The gene calls are TRBV19 and TRBJ2-2; D possibly uses TRBD1 or TRBD2 (5 bases each). The CDR3 is 14 residues long. V gave up 7 bases and J gave up 6 bases, with 15 bases separating them. Germline values: CDR1 LNHDA, CDR2 SQIVND (reference sequence). Here the CDR3 reads CASNSGWGPGELFF. The CDR3 nucleotides read TGTGCCAGTAATTCAGGGTGGGGACCCGGGGAGCTGTTTTTT.

The chain is built from TRBV10-2 and TRBJ1-4; maybe TRBD1 (6 bases). V was clipped by 3 bases and J by 0 bases, with 14 bases between them. CDR1 and CDR2 from the germline V gene are WSHSY and SAAADI. The length of the CDR3 is 17 residues. The CDR3 reads CASSDRGRGATNEKLFF. The CDR3 region has the DNA TGCGCCAGCAGTGACAGGGGCAGAGGGGCAACTAATGAAAAACTGTTTTTT.

J is TRBJ1-5 and V is TRBV18; D is unresolved. The CDR3 extends over 12 amino acids. Trimming left V 2 bases short and J 5 bases short, with 4 bases between. CDR1 and CDR2 (germline): KGHSH, LQKENI. The CDR3 protein is CASSPSDQPQHF. The CDR3 region has the DNA TGTGCCAGCTCACCAAGTGATCAGCCCCAGCATTTT.

The V and J genes are TRBV2 and TRBJ2-3; D call uncertain. This CDR3 is built from 15 residues. V shed 0 bases and J shed 6 bases, with 13 bases lying between them. The germline gives CDR1 SNHLY, CDR2 FYNNEI. This CDR3 reads CASSEALLSGDTQYF. DNA of the CDR3: TGTGCCAGCAGTGAAGCGCTTCTCAGTGGGGATACGCAGTATTTT.

The genes are TRBV6-1 and TRBJ2-6; no clear D. The CDR3 totals 16 residues. Deletions cut 3 bases from V and 0 bases from J, with 9 bases between. Germline CDR1 MNHNS, CDR2 SASEGT. In nucleotides, the CDR3 is TGTGCCAGCAGTGACCCAGGTTACTCTGGGGCCAACGTCCTGACTTTC. Translating gives CASSDPGYSGANVLTF.

V is TRBV28 and J is TRBJ2-2, with D possibly being TRBD2 (5 bases). Trimming stripped 8 bases from V and 4 bases from J, with 8 bases between. The CDR3 is 12 residues long. Germline assignment: CDR1 MDHEN and CDR2 SYDVKM. In DNA form, the CDR3 reads TGTGCCAGCGAGAGGGCCACCGGGGAGCTGTTTTTT. This gives the protein CASERATGELFF.

The chain joins TRBV5-4 to TRBJ2-1, with 9 bases identical to TRBD2. V dropped 7 bases and J dropped 8; count of bases not matched to a gene: 10. The CDR3 spans 14 residues. Germline assignment: CDR1 SGHNT and CDR2 YYREEE (reference sequence). CDR3 amino acids: CASHLAGGYYEQFF. The CDR3 DNA follows: TGTGCCAGCCATTTGGCGGGGGGGTACTATGAGCAGTTCTTC.

The genes are TRBV24-1 and TRBJ1-2; a weak D match, TRBD1 (5 bases). V was cut by 4 bases and J by 4 bases, with 12 bases left in between. The length of the CDR3 is 14 residues. Germline loops: CDR1 KGHDR, CDR2 SFDVKD. This chain's CDR3 is CATSDETDPYGYTF. CDR3 bases: TGTGCCACCAGTGACGAGACAGACCCCTATGGCTACACCTTC.

This clone was recorded only once. The chain joins TRBV2 to TRBJ2-5; D not resolved. Germline V gives CDR1 SNHLY, CDR2 FYNNEI. The CDR3 consists of 12 residues. Trimming left V 6 bases short and J 3 bases short, with 8 bases between. The CDR3 sequence: CASRVLEETQYF. CDR3 in DNA: TGTGCCAGCAGGGTGCTGGAAGAGACCCAGTACTTC.

This chain joins TRBV18 and TRBJ2-1; no clear D gene. The CDR3 consists of 13 residues. Trimming took off 2 bases at V and 5 bases at J, with 7 bases between the two ends. Per germline, CDR1 KGHSH and CDR2 LQKENI. CDR3 bases: TGTGCCAGCTCACCAAGTCAAGACAATGAGCAGTTCTTC. It yields the protein CASSPSQDNEQFF. Based on the CDR3 plus reference TRBV18 and TRBJ2-1, the full variable domain is NAGVMQNPRHLVRRRGQEARLRCSPMKGHSHVYWYRQLPEEGLKFMVYLQKENIIDESGMPKERFSAEFPKEGPSILRIQQVVRGDSAAYFCASSPSQDNEQFFGPGTRLTVL.

V gene TRBV5-1 combines with J gene TRBJ2-5; no firm D call. The V end lost 2 bases, the J end lost 3 bases, and 8 bases lay between the germline ends. Germline V CDR1 and CDR2: SGHRS, YFSETQ. The CDR3 is 13 residues long. CDR3 sequence: CASSFQAEETQYF. The CDR3 bases are TGCGCCAGCAGCTTTCAGGCAGAAGAGACCCAGTACTTC.

This chain joins TRBV6-5 and TRBJ2-5, with 11 positions matching TRBD1. The germline CDR1 and CDR2 sequences are MNHEY and SVGAGI. This CDR3 is 15 amino acids long. Losses at the gene ends were 7 bases for V and 5 bases for J; bases not matched to a gene: 9. The CDR3 nucleotides read TGTGCCAGCAACAGACGGACAGGGGGCGAGGAGACCCAGTACTTC. It is translated as CASNRRTGGEETQYF.

The chain is built from TRBV28 and TRBJ2-7; TRBD2 agrees at 7 bases. The length of the CDR3 is 15 residues. V was pared by 6 bases and J by 6 bases, with 14 bases of the junction left unmatched. In germline, CDR1 is MDHEN, CDR2 SYDVKM. In DNA form, the CDR3 reads TGTGCCAGCAGCCCGGGGAGGGCTCGGTCGCGCGAGCAGTACGTC. This translates into CASSPGRARSREQYV.